The clone carrying this T cell receptor (beta chain) occurred many times. As yet, its antigen is unknown. The sample belongs to a study of metastatic and nonmetastatic thyroid tumors. Study-level information: Repertoires from malignant and benign thyroid patients were compared across blood and tumor or nodule tissue. Study observations and caveats: It was reported that TCR beta diversity was significantly higher in malignant thyroid tumors than benign nodules, in blood and tumor.

TCRdb used MiXCR to call clones anew from the PCR reads. The table shows 9,900 or so clones, with 10% to 11% occurring only once. Ahead of thyroid surgery, no patient had received treatment of any kind. V lost 3 bases, J lost 3 bases, and 6 bases stayed unmatched. This CDR3 comprises 14 residues. Germline-derived CDR1 and CDR2 are GTSNPN and SVGIG (reference sequence). This receptor was taken from a female donor with papillary thyroid cancer or a benign thyroid nodule (not recorded which). Some clones in this sample may be carry-over from other donors' samples. The sample comprised tumor tissue. The J gene is TRBJ1-2, the V gene TRBV30; 8 bases match TRBD1. The CDR3 loop is CAWRRAGGYYGYTF. CDR3 in DNA: TGTGCCTGGAGACGGGCAGGGGGCTACTATGGCTACACCTTC.